Listed below are T cell receptor beta chains from one sample, sequenced in a study of T-cell memory formation after mild COVID-19. MiXCR was run by TCRdb on the 5' RACE reads, yielding one entry per CDR3 protein. Among about 400,000 distinct CDR3 sequences listed, 24% were seen once. Sequenced sample: PBMCs or a T cell subset sorted from them (not recorded which). These TCRs come from an adult woman who had mild COVID-19 (a few samples of this study predate the infection). Cell type and time point are not known. Each CDR3 is given with its conserved first and last residue. A D gene is named only where the DNA matches it firmly. Some rows mark clone size as missing; the rest say once, few, many or name a class of expanded clone.

V gene	D gene	clone size	J gene	CDR3 DNA	CDR3 protein
TRBV7-9	-	-	TRBJ1-3	TGTGCCAGCCTTGATTTCTCTGGAAACACCATATATTTT	CASLDFSGNTIYF
TRBV5-1	-	-	TRBJ2-2	TGCGCCAGCAGCTTACCCTGGACGGGTTCGAACACCGGGGAGCTGTTTTTT	CASSLPWTGSNTGELFF
TRBV5-1	-	few	TRBJ2-3	TGCGCCAGCAGCTTGGAGGCCCCCACAGATACGCAGTATTTT	CASSLEAPTDTQYF
TRBV12-3/TRBV12-4	TRBD1	few	TRBJ1-1	TGTGCCAGCATCATGGGACAGGGCATTACTGAAGCTTTCTTT	CASIMGQGITEAFF
TRBV5-1	TRBD2	-	TRBJ2-1	TGCGCCAGCAGCTTGGCGTTTATGGGGGTTGGCGGGGGGTCCTACAATGAGCAGTTCTTC	CASSLAFMGVGGGSYNEQFF
TRBV13	-	-	TRBJ2-1	TGTGCCAGCAAGGGCGAAACCGAGCAGTTCTTC	CASKGETEQFF
TRBV29-1	-	many	TRBJ1-1	TGCAGCGTGGGGTTCGGGGGGCCCAGAGAGGGGACTGAAGCTTTCTTT	CSVGFGGPREGTEAFF
TRBV27	-	-	TRBJ1-2	TGTGCCAGCAGTCCGGGTGGGGTCTATGGCTACACCTTC	CASSPGGVYGYTF
TRBV10-3	-	-	TRBJ2-7	TGTGCCATCAGCCCCGACAGGCCTCTACGCCTCTCCTACGAGCAGTACTTC	CAISPDRPLRLSYEQYF
TRBV27	-	few	TRBJ2-5	TGTGCCAGCAGCAGGGGGGGGTCGGAGACCCAGTACTTC	CASSRGGSETQYF
TRBV6-5	-	many	TRBJ2-3	TGTGCCAGCAGACCCCAACTAGCCTCGATTGGGACAGATACGCAGTATTTT	CASRPQLASIGTDTQYF
TRBV6-2/TRBV6-3	-	-	TRBJ2-1	TGTGCCAGCATTTCATTAAATGGAGGGGGCCTATACAATGAGCAGTTCTTC	CASISLNGGGLYNEQFF
TRBV5-5	TRBD2	many	TRBJ2-3	TGTGCCAGCAGCTTGCCTAGCGGCGGCACAGATACGCAGTATTTT	CASSLPSGGTDTQYF
TRBV12-3/TRBV12-4	TRBD2	-	TRBJ2-2	TGTGCCAGCACCCTGGGCGGGAGCGCGAACACCGGGGAGCTGTTTTTT	CASTLGGSANTGELFF
TRBV7-9	-	-	TRBJ1-2	TGTGCCAGCAGCTTAGTGAGGGAAGGCTACACCTTC	CASSLVREGYTF
TRBV12-3/TRBV12-4	TRBD1	-	TRBJ1-2	TGTGCCAGCAGTTTGCGGGACAGGGCTGGCTACACCTTC	CASSLRDRAGYTF
TRBV11-2	-	many	TRBJ2-2	TGTGCCAGCAGAACTTTGTCCGGGGAGCTGTTTTTT	CASRTLSGELFF
TRBV7-9	-	-	TRBJ2-7	TGTGCCAGCAGCTCCGTAGACCCATACGAGCAGTACTTC	CASSSVDPYEQYF
TRBV7-2	TRBD1	-	TRBJ2-3	TGTGCCAGCAGCTTAGGGTCAGGGGGCAGGAGGACAGATACGCAGTATTTT	CASSLGSGGRRTDTQYF
TRBV7-7	-	-	TRBJ2-6	TGTGCTAGCAGCGCAGGGATCCCTGGGGCCAACGTCCTGACTTTC	CASSAGIPGANVLTF
TRBV4-1	-	-	TRBJ1-4	TGCGCCAGCAGCCAAGATACATCCGCAACTAATGAAAAACTGTTTTTT	CASSQDTSATNEKLFF
TRBV9	TRBD2	few	TRBJ2-3	TGTGCCAGCAGCGTAGTGGGGGGGGTGAGCACAGATACGCAGTATTTT	CASSVVGGVSTDTQYF
TRBV19	TRBD1	-	TRBJ1-2	TGTGCCAGTAGTCCGGGGACAGGGGGCAAGGATGGCTACACCTTC	CASSPGTGGKDGYTF
TRBV7-3	-	few	TRBJ2-5	TGTGCCAGCAGCCCGGTCACAGGGGCGGGGGAGACCCAGTACTTC	CASSPVTGAGETQYF
TRBV6-1	TRBD2	-	TRBJ2-5	TGTGCCAGCAGTGAAGTGGTAACTAGCGGGAGGGCAGGGGAGACCCAGTACTTC	CASSEVVTSGRAGETQYF
TRBV20-1	-	-	TRBJ1-1	TGCAGTGCTAGAAGGTCCCAGGACGCTTTCTTT	CSARRSQDAFF
TRBV7-9	TRBD1	-	TRBJ2-1	TGTGCCAGCAGCTTCTCACAGGGGGCAATCAATGAGCAGTTCTTC	CASSFSQGAINEQFF
TRBV6-1	-	-	TRBJ2-5	TGTGCCAGCATATCCGACACCGGGGCAGCTAGGGGTCAAGAGACCCAGTACTTC	CASISDTGAARGQETQYF
TRBV12-3/TRBV12-4	-	many	TRBJ1-3	TGTGCCAGCAGTTCCTATCCTGGAAACACCATATATTTT	CASSSYPGNTIYF
TRBV7-9	-	few	TRBJ1-4	TGTGCCAGCAGCCCACAGGGTTATGAAAAACTGTTTTTT	CASSPQGYEKLFF
TRBV7-3	TRBD1	-	TRBJ2-7	TGTGCCAGCAGCTTAACGCCGGTCGGACAGGGCTCCTACGAGCAGTACTTC	CASSLTPVGQGSYEQYF
TRBV30	-	few	TRBJ1-1	TGTGCCTGGAGTTTGACGGGGAACACTGAAGCTTTCTTT	CAWSLTGNTEAFF
TRBV6-1	-	-	TRBJ2-3	TGTGCCAGCGGGAGGACAGCAAGCACAGATACGCAGTATTTT	CASGRTASTDTQYF
TRBV20-1	TRBD2	-	TRBJ2-1	TGCAGTGCTGCACGGACTAGCGTTTACAATGAGCAGTTCTTC	CSAARTSVYNEQFF
TRBV7-9	-	few	TRBJ1-4	TGTGCCAGCAGACCCCTTGGACAACCTAATGAAAAACTGTTTTTT	CASRPLGQPNEKLFF
TRBV7-9	TRBD1	-	TRBJ2-1	TGTGCCAGCAGCTTAGAGACAGGGTACAATGAGCAGTTCTTC	CASSLETGYNEQFF
TRBV6-5	-	-	TRBJ2-3	TGTGCCAGCAGCCGCCCGGGAACCCAAGATACGCAGTATTTT	CASSRPGTQDTQYF
TRBV7-2	-	few	TRBJ2-5	TGTGCCAGCAGCTTAGGGGGAATTCGGCTGGGAGAGACCCAGTACTTC	CASSLGGIRLGETQYF
TRBV6-2/TRBV6-3	-	-	TRBJ2-2	TGTGCCAGCAGTTACGCCCGCCGGCCCCTCGGCGGGGAGCTGTTTTTT	CASSYARRPLGGELFF
TRBV7-2	TRBD1	-	TRBJ2-7	TGTGCCAGCAGCTTAGCGAGACAGGGGCGCTACGAGCAGTACTTC	CASSLARQGRYEQYF